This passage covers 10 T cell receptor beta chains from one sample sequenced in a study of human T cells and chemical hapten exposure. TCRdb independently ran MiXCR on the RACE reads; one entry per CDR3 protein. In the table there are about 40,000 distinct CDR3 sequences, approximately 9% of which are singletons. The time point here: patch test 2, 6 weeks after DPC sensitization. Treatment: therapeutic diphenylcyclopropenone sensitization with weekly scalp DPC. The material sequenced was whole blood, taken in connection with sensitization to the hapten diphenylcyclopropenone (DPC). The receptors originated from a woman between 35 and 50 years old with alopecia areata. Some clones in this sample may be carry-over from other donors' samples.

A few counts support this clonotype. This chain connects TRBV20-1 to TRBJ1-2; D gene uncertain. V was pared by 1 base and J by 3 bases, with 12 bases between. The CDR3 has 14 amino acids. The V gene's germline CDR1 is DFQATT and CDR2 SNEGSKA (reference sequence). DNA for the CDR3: TGCAGTGCTAGAGCTTTTAAGGATGACTATGGCTACACCTTC. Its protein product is CSARAFKDDYGYTF.

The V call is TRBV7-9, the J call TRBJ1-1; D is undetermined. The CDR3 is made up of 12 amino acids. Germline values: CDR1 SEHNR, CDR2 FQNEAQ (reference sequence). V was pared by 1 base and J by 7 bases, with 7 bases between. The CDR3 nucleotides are TGTGCCAGCAGCTTAGATGGCAATGAAGCTTTCTTT. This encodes CASSLDGNEAFF.

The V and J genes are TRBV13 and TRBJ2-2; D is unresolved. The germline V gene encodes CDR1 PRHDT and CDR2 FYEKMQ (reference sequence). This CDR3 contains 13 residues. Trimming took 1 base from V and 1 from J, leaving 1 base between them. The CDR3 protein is CASSLENTGELFF. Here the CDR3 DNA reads TGTGCCAGCAGCTTAGAGAACACCGGGGAGCTGTTTTTT.

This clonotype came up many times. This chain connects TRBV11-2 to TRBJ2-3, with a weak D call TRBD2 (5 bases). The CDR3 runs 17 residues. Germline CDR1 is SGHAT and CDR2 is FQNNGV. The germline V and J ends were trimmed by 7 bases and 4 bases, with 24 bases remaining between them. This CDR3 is CASTDYLLSPEPDTQYF. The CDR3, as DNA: TGTGCCAGCACCGACTACCTACTCTCCCCCGAGCCAGATACGCAGTATTTT.

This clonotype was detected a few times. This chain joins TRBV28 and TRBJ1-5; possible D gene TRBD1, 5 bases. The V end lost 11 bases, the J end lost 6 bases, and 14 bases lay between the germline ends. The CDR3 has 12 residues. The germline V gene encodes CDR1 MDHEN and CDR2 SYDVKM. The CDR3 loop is CAWGSGVQPQHF. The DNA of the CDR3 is TGTGCCTGGGGATCGGGGGTTCAGCCCCAGCATTTT.

For the CDR3, the DNA is TGCGCCAGCAGCCAAGCGGGCGCTTCGAGCTACACCTTC. Its protein is CASSQAGASSYTF. The J gene is TRBJ1-2, the V gene TRBV4-1; D unresolved. This CDR3 is 13 amino acids long. Trimming stripped 1 base from V and 9 bases from J, with 12 bases between. Germline V gene sequence: CDR1 MGHRA, CDR2 YSYEKL.

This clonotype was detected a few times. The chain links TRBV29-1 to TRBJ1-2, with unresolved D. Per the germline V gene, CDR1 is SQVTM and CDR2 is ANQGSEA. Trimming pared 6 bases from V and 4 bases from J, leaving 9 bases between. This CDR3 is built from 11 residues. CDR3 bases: TGCAGCGTGTTTACAGCCTATGGCTACACCTTC. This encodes CSVFTAYGYTF.

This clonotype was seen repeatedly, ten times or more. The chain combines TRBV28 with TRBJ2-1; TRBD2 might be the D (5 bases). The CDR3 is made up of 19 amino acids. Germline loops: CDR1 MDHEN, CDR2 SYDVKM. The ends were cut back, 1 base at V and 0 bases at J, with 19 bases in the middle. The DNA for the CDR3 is TGTGCCAGCAGTTTATTCACGAGGGAAGCGTTTTACTCCTACAATGAGCAGTTCTTC. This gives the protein CASSLFTREAFYSYNEQFF.

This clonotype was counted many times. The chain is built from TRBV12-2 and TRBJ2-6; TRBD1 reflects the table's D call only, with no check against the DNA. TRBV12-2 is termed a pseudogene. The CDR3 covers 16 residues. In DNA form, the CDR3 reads TGTGCAAGTCGCCCCGGGGCCAACTCTGGGGCCAACGTCCTGACTTTC. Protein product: CASRPGANSGANVLTF.

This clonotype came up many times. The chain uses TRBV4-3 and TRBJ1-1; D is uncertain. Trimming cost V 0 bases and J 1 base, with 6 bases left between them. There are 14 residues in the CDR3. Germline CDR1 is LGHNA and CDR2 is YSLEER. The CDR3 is CASSQEPGNTEAFF. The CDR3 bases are TGCGCCAGCAGCCAAGAACCGGGGAACACTGAAGCTTTCTTT.